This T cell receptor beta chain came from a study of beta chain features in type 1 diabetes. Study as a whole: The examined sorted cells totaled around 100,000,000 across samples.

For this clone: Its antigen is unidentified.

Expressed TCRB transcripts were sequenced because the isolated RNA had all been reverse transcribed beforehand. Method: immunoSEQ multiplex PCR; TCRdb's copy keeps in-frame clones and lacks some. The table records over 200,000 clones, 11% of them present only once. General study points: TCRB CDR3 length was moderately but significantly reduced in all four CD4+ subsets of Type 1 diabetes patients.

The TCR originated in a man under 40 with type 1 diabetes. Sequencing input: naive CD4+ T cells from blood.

The CDR3 region is CAWSQGETQYF. DNA for the CDR3: TGTGCCTGGAGTCAGGGAGAGACCCAGTACTTC. The chain combines TRBV30 with TRBJ2-5; the D gene is possibly TRBD1 (5 bases). The CDR3 extends over 11 amino acids. Trimming pared 2 bases from V and 4 bases from J, leaving 5 bases between. Germline CDR1 reads GTSNPN; CDR2 reads SVGIG (reference sequence).